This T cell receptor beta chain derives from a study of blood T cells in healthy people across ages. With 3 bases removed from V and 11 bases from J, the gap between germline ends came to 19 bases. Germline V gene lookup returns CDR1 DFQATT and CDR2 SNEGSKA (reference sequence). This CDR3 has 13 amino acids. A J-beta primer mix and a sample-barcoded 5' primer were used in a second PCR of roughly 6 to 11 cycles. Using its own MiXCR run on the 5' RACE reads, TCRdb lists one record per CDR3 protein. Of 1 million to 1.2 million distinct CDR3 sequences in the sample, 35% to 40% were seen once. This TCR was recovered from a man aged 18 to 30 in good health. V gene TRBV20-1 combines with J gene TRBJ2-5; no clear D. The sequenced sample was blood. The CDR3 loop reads CSARSGLIYGQYF. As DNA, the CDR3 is TGCAGTGCTAGGTCCGGGTTGATATACGGGCAGTACTTC.